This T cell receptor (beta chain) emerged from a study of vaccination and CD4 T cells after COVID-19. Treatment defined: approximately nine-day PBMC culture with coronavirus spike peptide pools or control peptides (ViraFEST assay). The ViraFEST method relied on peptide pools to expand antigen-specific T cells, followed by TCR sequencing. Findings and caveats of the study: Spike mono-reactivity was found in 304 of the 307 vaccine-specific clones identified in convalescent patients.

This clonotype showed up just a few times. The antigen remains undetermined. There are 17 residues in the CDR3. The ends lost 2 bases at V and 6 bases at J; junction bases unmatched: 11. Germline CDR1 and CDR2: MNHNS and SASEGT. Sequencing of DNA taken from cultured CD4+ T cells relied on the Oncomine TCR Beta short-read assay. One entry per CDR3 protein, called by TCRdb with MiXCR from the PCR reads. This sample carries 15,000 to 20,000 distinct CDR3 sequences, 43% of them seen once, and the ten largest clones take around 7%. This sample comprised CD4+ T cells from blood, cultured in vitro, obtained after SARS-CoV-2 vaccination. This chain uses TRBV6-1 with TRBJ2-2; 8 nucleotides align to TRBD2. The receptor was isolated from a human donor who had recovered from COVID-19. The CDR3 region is CASSEIPGGGQAGELFF. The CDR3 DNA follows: TGTGCCAGCAGTGAAATCCCCGGCGGGGGGCAAGCCGGGGAGCTGTTTTTT.